This TCR beta chain came from a study of control samples from healthy donors and cancer patients. Generated by immunoSEQ multiplex PCR, the TCRdb table keeps only in-frame clones and is missing some. This sample has 150,000 to 200,000 clones, with more than 85% found just once. V lost 7 bases to trimming and J lost 2 bases; unmatched junction nucleotides: 18. This CDR3 has 18 residues. Germline values: CDR1 SNHLY, CDR2 FYNNEI. The chain recombines TRBV2 with TRBJ2-7; 9 bases match TRBD1. Sequenced: blood. This receptor was identified in a woman aged 40 to 50 in good health. The CDR3 sequence: CASKMPGQGFFVTYEQYF. CDR3 in DNA: TGTGCCAGCAAAATGCCGGGACAGGGCTTTTTCGTAACCTACGAGCAGTACTTC.